The sequence of this T cell receptor beta chain was determined in a study of blood T cell repertoires in COVID-19. Study background: Samples came from the United States, Italy and Spain, spanning acute and convalescent COVID-19. From T cells, B-cell-depleted T cells, or PBMCs came the material, which was cDNA or gDNA.

Original data processing: Amplification from reference gene primers served as the basis for estimated nucleated cell counts. Method: immunoSEQ multiplex PCR; TCRdb's copy keeps in-frame clones and lacks some. That table gives V, J and clone size, and the DNA gave D and trimming. The table lists under 250,000 clones, 65% to 85% of them singletons. CDR1 and CDR2 from the germline V gene are MGHRA and YSYEKL. The V gene end was trimmed by 1 base and the J gene end by 3 bases; junction bases not matched to a gene: 16. CDR3 length: 19 amino acids. The chain couples TRBV4-1 to TRBJ1-1, with 8 bases that match TRBD1. The sequencing input was peripheral blood. The TCR originated in a man between 35 and 55 years old with active or convalescent COVID-19. CDR3 residues: CASSQVSGGRNKRYTEAFF. CDR3 bases: TGCGCCAGCAGCCAAGTCTCAGGGGGCAGGAACAAACGGTACACTGAAGCTTTCTTT.